This record looks at one T cell receptor (beta chain) sequence and its context. There are a few counts of this clonotype. The antigen it binds to is not known. Base qualities are not recorded, but no much larger clone differs from it by a single base. Ficoll-Paque density gradient centrifugation was the method used to isolate PBMCs. The data derive from a study of T-cell memory formation after mild COVID-19 (dated by TCRdb to the early 2020s). Regarding the study in general: Most TCR sequence clusters were specific to one of the two donors. In a couple of donors, T-cell clones that expanded and contracted after mild COVID-19 were tracked by sequencing TCRalpha and TCRbeta repertoires over time. The cohort comprised two young, previously healthy adult volunteers, one female and one male.

The reads were generated on an Illumina NovaSeq 6000. cDNA libraries for TCRalpha and TCRbeta were prepared by 5'RACE using constant-segment primers, with sample barcodes and unique molecular identifiers added. Trizol reagent was used to extract RNA from every sample. Amplification of the libraries took two PCR steps, and the second step added a second sample barcode plus Illumina TruSeq adapters. Sequencing of libraries was performed on an Illumina NovaSeq with 2 x 150 bp paired-end reads. The published analysis was carried out like this. Reads were demultiplexed and collapsed into UMI-guided consensus sequences with migec v1.2.7. With mixcr v2.1.11, UMI consensuses were aligned to TRA and TRB V and J templates and assembled into clonotypes. Clonotypes were classified as expanded or contracted when called significant by both edgeR and NoisET, with noise models trained on biological replicates. For edgeR calls, the thresholds were a false discovery rate-adjusted p below 0.01 and a log2 fold-change of 1. As an exploratory analysis of dynamics, PCA with hierarchical clustering was applied to max-normalized trajectories of the 1000 most abundant clonotypes. Separately sequenced CD4+ and CD8+ repertoires were used to assign a CD4 or CD8 phenotype to each responding clone. The public reads were quality trimmed at Q25 with fastp and then assembled into clones with MiXCR by TCRdb, keeping productive beta chains. Every CDR3 protein is listed once, alongside the most common genes and DNA of its rows. The V and J calls shown here were made by TCRdb, not taken from the authors' results. For this sample the table gives roughly 620,000 distinct CDR3 sequences, of which about a sixth were detected only once. The ten largest account for around 12% of the sample.

Study-wide conclusions, independent of this receptor: Contracting CD4+ clones appeared mostly in the CM and EM memory subsets, whereas CD8+ clones were enriched in EMRA. SARS-CoV-2 specificity was not confirmed for the second-wave clones peaking on day 37. From day 15 to 85, contracting clones showed balanced CD4/CD8 phenotypes, whereas a second wave of clones that expanded from day 15 to 37 leaned towards CD4+. Some responding clones were found in pre-infection memory, which suggests that pre-existing cross-reactive memory T cells took part in the SARS-CoV-2 response. The study covered only a couple of mild cases, and larger cohorts including severe cases with pre-infection samples were considered necessary.

The germline V gene provides CDR1 SGHTA and CDR2 FQGNSA. Including the terminal cysteine and phenylalanine, the CDR3 comprises 16 residues. The CDR3 DNA has 48 bases and is translated from base 1. V drops 5 bases and J drops 0 bases, leaving 15 bases in between. The TCR was taken from an adult woman who had mild COVID-19 (a few samples of this study predate the infection). The sample titles of this study are shuffled in the database, so cell type and time point are left out; the donor was told from shared clones. The chain couples TRBV7-2 to TRBJ2-3, with TRBD2 tentatively as D gene (5 bases match). Material for sequencing was PBMCs or a T cell subset sorted from them (not recorded which). The DNA sequence is as follows: TGTGCCAGCAGCCAATTAGCGACCTTAAGCACAGATACGCAGTATTTT. This translates into CASSQLATLSTDTQYF. Supplemented by the reference TRBV7-2 and TRBJ2-3 proteins around the CDR3, the complete variable domain is GAGVSQSPSNKVTEKGKDVELRCDPISGHTALYWYRQSLGQGLEFLIYFQGNSAPDKSGLPSDRFSAERTGGSVSTLTIQRTQQEDSAVYLCASSQLATLSTDTQYFGPGTRLTVL.